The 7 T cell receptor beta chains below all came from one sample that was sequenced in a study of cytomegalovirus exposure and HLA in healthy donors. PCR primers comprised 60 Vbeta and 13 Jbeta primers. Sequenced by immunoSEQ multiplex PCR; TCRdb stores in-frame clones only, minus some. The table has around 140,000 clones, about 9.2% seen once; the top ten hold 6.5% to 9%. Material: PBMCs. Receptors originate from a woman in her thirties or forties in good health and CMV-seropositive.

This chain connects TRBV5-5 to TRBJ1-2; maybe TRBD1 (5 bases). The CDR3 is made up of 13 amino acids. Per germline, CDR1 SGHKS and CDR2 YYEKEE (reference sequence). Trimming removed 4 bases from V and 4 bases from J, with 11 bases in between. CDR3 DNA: TGTGCCAGCAGCCCGACAGCCAGCTATGGCTACACCTTC. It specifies CASSPTASYGYTF.

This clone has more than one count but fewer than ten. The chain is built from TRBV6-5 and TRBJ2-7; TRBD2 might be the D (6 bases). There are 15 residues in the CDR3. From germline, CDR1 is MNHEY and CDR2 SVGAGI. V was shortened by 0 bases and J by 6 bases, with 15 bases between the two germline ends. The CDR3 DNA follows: TGTGCCAGCAGTTACTCGCCAGCCCGGGGGACCGAGCAGTACTTC. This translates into CASSYSPARGTEQYF.

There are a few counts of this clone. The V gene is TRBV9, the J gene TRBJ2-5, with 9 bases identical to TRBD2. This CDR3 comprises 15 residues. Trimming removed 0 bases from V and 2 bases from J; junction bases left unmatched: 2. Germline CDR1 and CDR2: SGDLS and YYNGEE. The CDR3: CASSVGRGGQETQYF. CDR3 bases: TGTGCCAGCAGCGTAGGGCGGGGGGGACAAGAGACCCAGTACTTC.

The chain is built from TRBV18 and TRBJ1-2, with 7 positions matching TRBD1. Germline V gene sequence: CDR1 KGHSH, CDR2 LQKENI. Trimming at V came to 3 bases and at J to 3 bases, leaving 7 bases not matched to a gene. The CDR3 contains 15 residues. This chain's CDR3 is CASSPPGQKDYGYTF. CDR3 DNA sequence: TGTGCCAGCTCACCTCCGGGACAGAAGGACTATGGCTACACCTTC. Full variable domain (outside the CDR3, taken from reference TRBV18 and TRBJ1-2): NAGVMQNPRHLVRRRGQEARLRCSPMKGHSHVYWYRQLPEEGLKFMVYLQKENIIDESGMPKERFSAEFPKEGPSILRIQQVVRGDSAAYFCASSPPGQKDYGYTFGSGTRLTVV.

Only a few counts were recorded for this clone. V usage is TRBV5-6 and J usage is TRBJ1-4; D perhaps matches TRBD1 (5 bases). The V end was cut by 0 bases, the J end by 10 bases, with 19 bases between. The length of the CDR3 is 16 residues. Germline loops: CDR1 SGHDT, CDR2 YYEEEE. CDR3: CASSLGRGLSLGKLFF. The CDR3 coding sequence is TGTGCCAGCAGCTTGGGTCGGGGACTATCCCTTGGAAAACTGTTTTTT.

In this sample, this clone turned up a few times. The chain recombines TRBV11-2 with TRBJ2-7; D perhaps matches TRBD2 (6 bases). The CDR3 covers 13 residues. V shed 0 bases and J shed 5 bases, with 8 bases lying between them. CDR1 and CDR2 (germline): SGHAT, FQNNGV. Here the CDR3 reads CASSLDRGNEQYF. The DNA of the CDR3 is TGTGCCAGCAGCTTAGATCGCGGGAACGAGCAGTACTTC.

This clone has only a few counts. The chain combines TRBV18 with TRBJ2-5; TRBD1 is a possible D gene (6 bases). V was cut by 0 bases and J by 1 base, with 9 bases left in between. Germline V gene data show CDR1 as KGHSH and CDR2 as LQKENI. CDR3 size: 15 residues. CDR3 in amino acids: CASSPPKGVQETQYF. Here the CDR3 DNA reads TGTGCCAGCTCACCACCGAAGGGGGTCCAAGAGACCCAGTACTTC.